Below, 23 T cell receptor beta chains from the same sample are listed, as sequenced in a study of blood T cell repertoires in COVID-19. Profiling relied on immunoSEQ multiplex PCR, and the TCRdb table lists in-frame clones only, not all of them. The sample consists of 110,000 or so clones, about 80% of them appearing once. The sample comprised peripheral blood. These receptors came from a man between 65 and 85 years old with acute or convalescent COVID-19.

The CDR3 protein is CSVGGYEQYF. The CDR3 DNA is TGCAGTGTGGGGGGGTACGAGCAGTACTTC. The chain is built from TRBV20-1 and TRBJ2-7; 7 nucleotides align to TRBD2. The V segment lost 7 bases and the J segment 4 bases; nucleotides outside the gene matches: 1. The germline V gene has CDR1 DFQATT and CDR2 SNEGSKA (reference sequence). CDR3 length: 10 residues.

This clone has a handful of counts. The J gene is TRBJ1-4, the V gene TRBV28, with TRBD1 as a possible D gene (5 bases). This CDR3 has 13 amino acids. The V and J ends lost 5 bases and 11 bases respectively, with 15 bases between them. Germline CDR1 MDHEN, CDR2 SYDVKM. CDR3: CASSTERGDKLFF. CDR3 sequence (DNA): TGTGCCAGCAGTACCGAGCGGGGGGACAAACTGTTTTTT.

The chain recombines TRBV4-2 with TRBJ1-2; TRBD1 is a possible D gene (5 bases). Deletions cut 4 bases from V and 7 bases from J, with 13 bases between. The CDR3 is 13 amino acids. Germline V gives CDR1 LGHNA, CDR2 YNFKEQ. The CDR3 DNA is TGTGCCAGCAGCCCTTCACCGGGGGGTGGCTACACCTTC. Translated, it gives CASSPSPGGGYTF.

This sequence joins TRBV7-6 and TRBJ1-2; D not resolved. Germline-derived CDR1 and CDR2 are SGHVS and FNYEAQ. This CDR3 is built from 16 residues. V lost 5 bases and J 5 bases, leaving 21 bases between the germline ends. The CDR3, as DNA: TGTGCCAGCAGCGTTCCCGGGAGTCGGATTAAATATGGCTACACCTTC. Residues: CASSVPGSRIKYGYTF.

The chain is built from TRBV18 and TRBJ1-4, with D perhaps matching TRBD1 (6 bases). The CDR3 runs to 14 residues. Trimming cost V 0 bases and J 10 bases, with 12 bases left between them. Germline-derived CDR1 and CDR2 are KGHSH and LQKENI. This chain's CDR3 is CASSPPGPGAKLFF. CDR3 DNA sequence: TGTGCCAGCTCACCACCGGGTCCAGGGGCAAAACTGTTTTTT.

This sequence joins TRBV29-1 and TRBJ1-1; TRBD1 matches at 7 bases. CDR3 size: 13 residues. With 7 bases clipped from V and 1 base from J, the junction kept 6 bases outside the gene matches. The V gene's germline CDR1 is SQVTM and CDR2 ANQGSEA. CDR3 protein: CSAATGTNTEAFF. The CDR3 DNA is TGCAGCGCGGCGACAGGGACGAACACTGAAGCTTTCTTT. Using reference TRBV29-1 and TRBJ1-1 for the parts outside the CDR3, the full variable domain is SAVISQKPSRDICQRGTSLTIQCQVDSQVTMMFWYRQQPGQSLTLIATANQGSEATYESGFVIDKFPISRPNLTFSTLTVSNMSPEDSSIYLCSAATGTNTEAFFGQGTRLTVV.

CDR3: CASSNRRSLAGNPYEQYF. The CDR3 coding sequence is TGTGCCAGCAGCAATAGGAGGTCTCTAGCGGGAAATCCCTACGAGCAGTACTTC. The J gene is TRBJ2-7, the V gene TRBV7-9, with 9 positions matching TRBD2. The CDR3 has 18 amino acids. CDR1 and CDR2 (germline): SEHNR, FQNEAQ (reference sequence). V lost 5 bases to trimming and J lost 2 bases; unmatched junction nucleotides: 16.

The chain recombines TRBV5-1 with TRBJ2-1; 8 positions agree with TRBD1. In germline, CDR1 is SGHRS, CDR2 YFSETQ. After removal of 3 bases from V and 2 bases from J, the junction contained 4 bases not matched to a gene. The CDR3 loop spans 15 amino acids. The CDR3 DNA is TGCGCCAGCAGCTCCGGGACAGGACCCTACAATGAGCAGTTCTTC. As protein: CASSSGTGPYNEQFF.

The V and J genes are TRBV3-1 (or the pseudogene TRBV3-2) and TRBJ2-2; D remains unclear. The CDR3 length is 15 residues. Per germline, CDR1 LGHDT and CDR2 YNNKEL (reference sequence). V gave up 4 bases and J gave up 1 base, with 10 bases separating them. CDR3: CASSPSERNTGELFF. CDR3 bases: TGTGCCAGCAGCCCCTCTGAGAGGAACACCGGGGAGCTGTTTTTT.

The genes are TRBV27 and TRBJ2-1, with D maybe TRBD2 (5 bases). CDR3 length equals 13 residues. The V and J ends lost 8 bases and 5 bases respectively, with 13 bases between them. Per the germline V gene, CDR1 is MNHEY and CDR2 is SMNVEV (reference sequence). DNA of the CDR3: TGTGCCAGCCTTAGCGCCGGGGACAATGAGCAGTTCTTC. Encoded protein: CASLSAGDNEQFF.

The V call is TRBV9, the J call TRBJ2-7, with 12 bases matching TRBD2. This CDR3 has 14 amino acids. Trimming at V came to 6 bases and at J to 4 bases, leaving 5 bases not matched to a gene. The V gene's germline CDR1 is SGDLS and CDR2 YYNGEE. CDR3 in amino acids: CASTPGLAGYEQYF. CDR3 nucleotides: TGTGCCAGCACCCCGGGACTAGCGGGTTACGAGCAGTACTTC.

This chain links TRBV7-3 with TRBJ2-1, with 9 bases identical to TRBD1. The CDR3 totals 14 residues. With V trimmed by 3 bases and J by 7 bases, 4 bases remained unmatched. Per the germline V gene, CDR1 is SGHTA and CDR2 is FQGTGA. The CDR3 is CASSLGQGGNEQFF. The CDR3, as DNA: TGTGCCAGCAGCTTGGGACAGGGCGGGAATGAGCAGTTCTTC.

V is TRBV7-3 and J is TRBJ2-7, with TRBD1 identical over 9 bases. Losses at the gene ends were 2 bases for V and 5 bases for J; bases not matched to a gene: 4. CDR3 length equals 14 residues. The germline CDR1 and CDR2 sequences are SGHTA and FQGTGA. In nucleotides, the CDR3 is TGTGCCAGCAGCTTAGGGACAGGGTACCACGAGCAGTACTTC. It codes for CASSLGTGYHEQYF.

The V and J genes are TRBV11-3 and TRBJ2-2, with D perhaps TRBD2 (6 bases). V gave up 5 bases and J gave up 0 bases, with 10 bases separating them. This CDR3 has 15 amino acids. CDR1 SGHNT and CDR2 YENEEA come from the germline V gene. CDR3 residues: CASSVSGTNTGELFF. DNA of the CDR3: TGTGCCAGCAGCGTTAGCGGAACGAACACCGGGGAGCTGTTTTTT.

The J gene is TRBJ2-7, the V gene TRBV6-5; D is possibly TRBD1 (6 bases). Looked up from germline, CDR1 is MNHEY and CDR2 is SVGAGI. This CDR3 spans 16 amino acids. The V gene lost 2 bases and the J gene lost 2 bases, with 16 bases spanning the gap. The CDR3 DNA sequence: TGTGCCAGCAGTTACGATACCGACAGGTCGGCCTACGAGCAGTACTTC. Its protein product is CASSYDTDRSAYEQYF.

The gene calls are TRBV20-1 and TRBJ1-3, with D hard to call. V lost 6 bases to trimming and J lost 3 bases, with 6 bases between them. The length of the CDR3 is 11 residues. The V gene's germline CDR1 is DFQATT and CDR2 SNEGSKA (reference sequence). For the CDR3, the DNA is TGCAGTGCCCTTTTTGGAAACACCATATATTTT. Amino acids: CSALFGNTIYF.

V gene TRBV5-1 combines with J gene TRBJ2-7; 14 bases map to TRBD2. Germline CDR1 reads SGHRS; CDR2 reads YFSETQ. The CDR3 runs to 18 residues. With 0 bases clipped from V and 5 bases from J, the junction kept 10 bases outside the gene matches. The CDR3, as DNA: TGCGCCAGCAGCTTGGCCGGGACTAGCGGGAGCATTCCCCACGAGCAGTACTTC. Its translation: CASSLAGTSGSIPHEQYF.

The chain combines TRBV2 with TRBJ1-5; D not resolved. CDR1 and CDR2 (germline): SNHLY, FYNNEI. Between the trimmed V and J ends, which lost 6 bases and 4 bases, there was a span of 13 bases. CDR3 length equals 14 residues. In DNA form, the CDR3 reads TGTGCCAGCAGGATGATGGGCGGGAATCAGCCCCAGCATTTT. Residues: CASRMMGGNQPQHF.

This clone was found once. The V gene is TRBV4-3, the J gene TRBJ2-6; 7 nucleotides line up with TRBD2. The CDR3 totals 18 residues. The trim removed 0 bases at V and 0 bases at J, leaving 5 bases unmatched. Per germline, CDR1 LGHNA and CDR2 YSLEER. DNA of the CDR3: TGCGCCAGCAGCCAAGAAGAGGGAGGGGTCTCTGGGGCCAACGTCCTGACTTTC. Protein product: CASSQEEGGVSGANVLTF.

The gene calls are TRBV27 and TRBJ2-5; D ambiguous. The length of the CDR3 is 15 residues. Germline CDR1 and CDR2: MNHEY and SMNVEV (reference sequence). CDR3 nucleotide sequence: TGTGACCGCGAGGCGGAGAGTGCCTCACAAGAGACCCAGTACTTC. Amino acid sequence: CDREAESASQETQYF.

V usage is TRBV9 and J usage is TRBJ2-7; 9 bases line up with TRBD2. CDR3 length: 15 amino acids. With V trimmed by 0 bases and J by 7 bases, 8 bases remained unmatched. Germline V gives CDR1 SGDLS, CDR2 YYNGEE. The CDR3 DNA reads TGTGCCAGCAGCGTAGATCCTAGCGGGAAGATGGAGCAGTACTTC. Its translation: CASSVDPSGKMEQYF.

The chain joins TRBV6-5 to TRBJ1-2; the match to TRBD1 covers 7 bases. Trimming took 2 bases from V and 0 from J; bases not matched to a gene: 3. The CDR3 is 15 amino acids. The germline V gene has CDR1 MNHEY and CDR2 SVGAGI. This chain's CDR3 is CASSYGTATNYGYTF. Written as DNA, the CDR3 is TGTGCCAGCAGTTACGGGACAGCTACTAACTATGGCTACACCTTC.

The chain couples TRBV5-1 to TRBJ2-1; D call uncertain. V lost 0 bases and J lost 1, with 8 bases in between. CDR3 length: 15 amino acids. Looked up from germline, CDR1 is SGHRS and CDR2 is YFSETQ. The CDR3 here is CASSLGDSSYNEQFF. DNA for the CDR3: TGCGCCAGCAGCTTGGGCGATAGTTCCTACAATGAGCAGTTCTTC.